The 15 T cell receptor beta chains in this list originate from one sample, sequenced in a study of blood T cell repertoires in COVID-19. The assay was immunoSEQ multiplex PCR, and TCRdb's table has in-frame clones only and misses some. The table lists around 63,000 clones, 72% of them singletons. Input material: peripheral blood. The source is a woman between 65 and 79 years old with COVID-19, enrolled during active disease.

The chain has TRBV7-2 and TRBJ2-7, with 8 bases matching TRBD1. Germline assignment: CDR1 SGHTA and CDR2 FQGNSA. The CDR3 has 17 residues. V shed 5 bases and J 1 base; nucleotides not matched to a gene: 13. CDR3 DNA: TGTGCCAGCAGCGTAAACCCGGGACAGGTATATTCCTACGAGCAGTACTTC. This sequence encodes CASSVNPGQVYSYEQYF.

The chain carries TRBV6-2 or TRBV6-3 and TRBJ2-3; 9 bases are a match to TRBD2. In germline, CDR1 is MNHEY, CDR2 SVGEGT. Losses at the gene ends were 0 bases for V and 14 bases for J; bases not matched to a gene: 6. This CDR3 spans 13 amino acids. In DNA form, the CDR3 reads TGTGCCAGCAGTTACTCCGCGGGAGGGCCTCGGTATTTT. It specifies CASSYSAGGPRYF.

The chain employs TRBV7-2 and TRBJ2-1; maybe TRBD1 (5 bases). The CDR3 contains 15 residues. Germline V gene lookup returns CDR1 SGHTA and CDR2 FQGNSA. V gave up 1 base and J gave up 0 bases, with 7 bases separating them. Here the CDR3 reads CASSLGDSSYNEQFF. In nucleotides, the CDR3 is TGTGCCAGCAGCTTAGGCGACAGCTCCTACAATGAGCAGTTCTTC.

The V and J genes are TRBV10-3 and TRBJ2-5, with 10 bases fitting TRBD2. Germline V CDR1 and CDR2: ENHRY, SYGVKD. This CDR3 has 17 residues. V gave up 0 bases and J gave up 0 bases; unmatched junction bases: 4. The CDR3: CAISESMTSGYQETQYF. The CDR3 DNA follows: TGTGCCATCAGTGAGTCGATGACTAGCGGGTACCAAGAGACCCAGTACTTC.

The chain employs TRBV21-1 and TRBJ1-4; TRBD1, the D gene given by the table, was not confirmed from the DNA. TRBV21-1 is labeled a pseudogene. The CDR3 contains 18 residues. In nucleotides, the CDR3 is TGTGCCAGCAGCTCGCCCCCGGACAGGGAAGGAACTAATGAAAAACTGTTTTTT. It yields the protein CASSSPPDREGTNEKLFF.

The chain carries TRBV12-5 and TRBJ1-2; D unclear. Germline V gene lookup returns CDR1 LGHNT and CDR2 FRNRAP. The CDR3 sequence is 11 residues long. Trimming stripped 1 base from V and 8 bases from J, with 5 bases between. CDR3 sequence (DNA): TGTGCTAGTGGTTTGGACTCGGGCTACACCTTC. Residues: CASGLDSGYTF.

CDR3 sequence: CASSLGPDQPQHF. CDR3 DNA: TGTGCCAGCAGCTTAGGTCCAGATCAGCCCCAGCATTTT. This chain connects TRBV7-2 to TRBJ1-5; no reliable D call. The CDR3 is 13 residues long. CDR1 SGHTA and CDR2 FQGNSA come from the germline V gene. The V end lost 1 base, the J end lost 5 bases, and 6 bases lay between the germline ends.

The rearrangement links TRBV14 to TRBJ2-3, with a possible D match to TRBD2 (7 bases). The ends were cut back, 3 bases at V and 2 bases at J, with 18 bases in the middle. The CDR3 consists of 17 residues. CDR1 is SGHDN and CDR2 is FVKESK in the germline V gene. The CDR3 region is CASSHDYGGRNTDTQYF. Here the CDR3 DNA reads TGTGCCAGCAGCCACGACTACGGGGGGCGCAACACAGATACGCAGTATTTT.

The J gene is TRBJ2-2, the V gene TRBV19; TRBD2 matches 13 bases. With V trimmed by 5 bases and J by 5 bases, 2 bases remained unmatched. The germline CDR1 and CDR2 sequences are LNHDA and SQIVND (reference sequence). There are 15 residues in the CDR3. This CDR3 reads CASSQLAGGTGELFF. Written as DNA, the CDR3 is TGTGCCAGTAGTCAACTAGCGGGGGGGACCGGGGAGCTGTTTTTT.

This clone appeared a few times. The chain links TRBV4-3 to TRBJ1-2; no reliable D call. This CDR3 is 14 amino acids long. CDR1 is LGHNA, CDR2 YSLEER, per germline. V lost 1 base and J lost 7, with 13 bases in between. The CDR3 DNA sequence: TGCGCCAGCAGCCAAGGGGCCGGGGTCGGTGGCTACACCTTC. Residues: CASSQGAGVGGYTF.

V is TRBV7-2 and J is TRBJ2-5; D is perhaps TRBD2 (6 bases). The germline CDR1 and CDR2 sequences are SGHTA and FQGNSA. V was trimmed by 1 base and J by 2 bases, leaving 11 bases between them. This CDR3 spans 15 amino acids. The DNA of the CDR3 is TGTGCCAGCAGCTTAGGGCGGGGAACGCAAGAGACCCAGTACTTC. This codes for CASSLGRGTQETQYF.

The chain combines TRBV19 with TRBJ1-1; 7 bases are a match to TRBD1. The CDR3 consists of 14 residues. Germline V gene lookup returns CDR1 LNHDA and CDR2 SQIVND (reference sequence). V lost 6 bases to trimming and J lost 1 base; unmatched junction nucleotides: 5. CDR3 DNA: TGTGCCAGTAGGGGGGGACAGAAGAACACTGAAGCTTTCTTT. It yields the protein CASRGGQKNTEAFF.

This clone appeared once. V gene TRBV15 combines with J gene TRBJ2-1; D is unresolved. Trimming removed 0 bases from V and 9 bases from J, with 9 bases in between. This CDR3 has 13 residues. Germline V lookup: CDR1 LNHNV, CDR2 YYDKDF (reference sequence). CDR3 DNA sequence: TGTGCCACCAGCAGAGATCTGGGCCTTGAGCAGTTCTTC. It specifies CATSRDLGLEQFF.

This clone has more than one count but fewer than ten. The chain carries TRBV5-6 and TRBJ1-6; 9 bases match TRBD1. Germline CDR1 reads SGHDT; CDR2 reads YYEEEE. After removal of 1 base from V and 7 bases from J, the junction contained 3 bases not matched to a gene. CDR3 size: 15 residues. The DNA for the CDR3 is TGTGCCAGCAGCTTGACCGGGACAGGGAATTCACCCCTCCACTTT. Protein product: CASSLTGTGNSPLHF.

The rearrangement uses TRBV28 and TRBJ2-3; tentatively, D is TRBD2 (5 bases). CDR3 size: 18 residues. Germline CDR1 and CDR2: MDHEN and SYDVKM. Trimming took off 2 bases at V and 3 bases at J, with 21 bases between the two ends. The CDR3 nucleotides are TGTGCCAGCAGTTTACTTAGGACTGATTCCGCGAGGACAGATACGCAGTATTTT. It encodes CASSLLRTDSARTDTQYF.